The clone carrying this TCR beta chain was seen once. These data originate in a study of blood T cell repertoires in COVID-19. Study background: Acute-phase and convalescent COVID-19 samples originated in the United States, Italy and Spain. Sources were T cells, B-cell-depleted T cells, or PBMCs; the material itself was cDNA or gDNA.

Sequenced by immunoSEQ multiplex PCR; TCRdb stores in-frame clones only, minus some. Seen here are 150,000 to 180,000 clones, approximately 85% observed once, and the top ten hold about 0.63%. V trimming: 9 bases; J trimming: 5 bases; junction bases outside the gene matches: 11. Germline values: CDR1 LNHDA, CDR2 SQIVND (reference sequence). This CDR3 contains 14 residues. Sample: peripheral blood. The TCR originated in a man aged 55 to 70 with COVID-19, enrolled during active disease. V usage is TRBV19 and J usage is TRBJ1-1; 8 nucleotides match TRBD1. The chain's CDR3 is CASGQGVWGTEAFF. The DNA of the CDR3 is TGTGCCAGCGGACAGGGTGTTTGGGGGACTGAAGCTTTCTTT.